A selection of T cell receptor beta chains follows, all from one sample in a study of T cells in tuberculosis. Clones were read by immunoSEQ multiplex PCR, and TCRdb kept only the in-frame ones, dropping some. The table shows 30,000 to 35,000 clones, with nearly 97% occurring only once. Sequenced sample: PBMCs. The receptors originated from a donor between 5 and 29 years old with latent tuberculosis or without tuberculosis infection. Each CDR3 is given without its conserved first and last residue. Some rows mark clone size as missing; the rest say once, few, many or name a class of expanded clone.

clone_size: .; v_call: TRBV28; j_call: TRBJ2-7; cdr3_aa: ASSLPPRGPHEQY
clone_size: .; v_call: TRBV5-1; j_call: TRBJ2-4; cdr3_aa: ASSSPNSLAKNIQY
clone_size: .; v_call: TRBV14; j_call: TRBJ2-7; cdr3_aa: ASSLSVYEQY
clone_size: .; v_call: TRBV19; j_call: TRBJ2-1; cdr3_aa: ASSIWGQAPTEQF
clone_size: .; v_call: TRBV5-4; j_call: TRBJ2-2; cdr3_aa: ASSRTGSGTGELF
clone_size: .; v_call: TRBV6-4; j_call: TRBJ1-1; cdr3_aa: ASRDTDQGETEAF
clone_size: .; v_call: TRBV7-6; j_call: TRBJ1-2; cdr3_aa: ASSLSQGHYGYT
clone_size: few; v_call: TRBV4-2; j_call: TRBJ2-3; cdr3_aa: ASSQEAAGGPDTQY
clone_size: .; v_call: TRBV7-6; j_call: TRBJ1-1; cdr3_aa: ASSGLGGGTEAF
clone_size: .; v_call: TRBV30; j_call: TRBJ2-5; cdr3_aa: AWGSYGTQY
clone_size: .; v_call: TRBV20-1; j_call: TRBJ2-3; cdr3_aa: SADSGNTQY
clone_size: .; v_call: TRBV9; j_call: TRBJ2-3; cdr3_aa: ASSVGVTGGPLYTQY
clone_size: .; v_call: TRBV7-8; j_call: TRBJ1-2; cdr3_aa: ASSPGAGANYGYT
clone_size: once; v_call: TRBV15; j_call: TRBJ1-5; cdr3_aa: ATSREPGQGNQPQH
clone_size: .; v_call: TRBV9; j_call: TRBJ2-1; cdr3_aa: ASSVQTESEQF
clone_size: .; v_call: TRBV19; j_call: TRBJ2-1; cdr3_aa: ASSMGTGGAYEQF
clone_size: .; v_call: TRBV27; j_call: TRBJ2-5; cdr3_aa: ASSSPGSGQETQY
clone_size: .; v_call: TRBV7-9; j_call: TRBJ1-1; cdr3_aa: ASSLGDRGGPEAF
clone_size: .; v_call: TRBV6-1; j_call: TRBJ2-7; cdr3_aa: ASGVAGSEQY
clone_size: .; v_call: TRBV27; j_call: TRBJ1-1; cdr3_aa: ASSPDRFYTEAF
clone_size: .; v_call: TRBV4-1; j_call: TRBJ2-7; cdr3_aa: ASSQAVTYEQY
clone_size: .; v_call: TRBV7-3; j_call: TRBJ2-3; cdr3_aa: ASSLTRPSGGRVSDTQY
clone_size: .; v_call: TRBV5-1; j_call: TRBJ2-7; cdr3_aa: ASKAGQGARYEQY